This T cell receptor beta chain was sequenced during a study of T cell responses to AZD1222 COVID-19 vaccine (dated by TCRdb to the early 2020s). Background for the entire study: AZD1222 recipients whose second dose came at about 4 weeks and those whose second dose came at about 12 weeks were combined into one group, since spike-specific TCR depth and breadth did not differ between the two schedules. TCR sequencing was performed for approximately 240 trial participants, of whom 207 were given two doses of AZD1222 and around 25 were given two doses of MenACWY control vaccine. Enrollment into the trials was organized by age into subgroups of 18-55, 56-69 and 70-plus years, and those subgroups contained roughly 150, 30 and 60 TCR-sequenced participants, respectively.

Results the study describes overall, beyond this receptor: Conclusions about previously exposed vaccinees were limited because only a handful of AZD1222 recipients were SARS-CoV-2 seropositive at baseline. Vaccine-associated CD4 TCRs spanned the whole spike protein, with dominant responses in regions 160-218 and 743-854. Reportedly, almost half of the unique spike-specific TCRs recognized epitopes lying outside the regions that are mutated in the B.1.351 and B.1.1.7 variants. Participants were mostly white British and included more females than males, and it was suggested by the authors that clonal diversity may have been underestimated. Because no samples from the day 14 peak response were available, repertoires could be characterized only after the peak T cell response. The 56-69-year group was small, and its depth increase did not reach significance, likely because of low power. After two AZD1222 doses, spike-specific TCR breadth and depth were significantly higher than at day 0 and than in MenACWY recipients.

Interpreted using the paper, the time point label stands for: baseline before first vaccination. Vaccinee samples were obtained from the UK trials COV001 and COV002, which included a single-blind randomized controlled phase 2/3 trial of AZD1222 (ChAdOx1 nCoV-19) in healthy adults. For TCRbeta chain sequencing, PBMC samples were collected from trial participants at day 0 and at day 28 after the second dose. Comment on this clone: The target of this receptor is not known. No per-base quality is available; no much larger clone lies one base away.

The CDR3 regions of human TCRbeta chains were analyzed by immunosequencing. The authors' analysis ran thus. Repertoire TCRs were checked for matches against a reference library of SARS-CoV-2-specific TCRs that had been generated using the MIRA antigen-specificity platform. Breadth was defined as the fraction of unique TCRs that were SARS-CoV-2-associated. Depth was defined as the fraction of total T cells that were SARS-CoV-2-associated. Using the MIRA data, every spike-specific TCR was mapped to the spike region that the TCR reacted to and assigned to either a CD4 or a CD8 class. Log10-transformed breadth and depth values were compared by one-way ANOVA with Sidak's multiple comparisons tests. TCRdb stores this immuneACCESS table with in-frame sequences only. Part of the clones is absent; in the studies checked, under half of the shortfall reflects unresolved V genes, and no reason is known for the rest. For V, J and clone size, that table is used; D and trimming come from the DNA. Here the sample has about 68,000 clones; 88% occur a single time. The ten biggest clones cover roughly 8.3% of the sample.

The CDR3 contains 17 residues, cysteine and phenylalanine counted. The CDR3 DNA has 51 bases and is translated from base 1. The input for sequencing was peripheral blood, taken on day 0 of AZD1222 vaccination. The chain is encoded by TRBV1 joined to TRBJ2-1; the table's TRBD2 call for D was not verified on the DNA. TRBV1 is annotated as a pseudogene. This clonotype originated in an adult in good health. CDR3 sequence: CTSSQAARLAGGDEQFF. The nucleotide sequence reads TGCACCAGCAGCCAGGCCGCTCGACTAGCGGGAGGAGATGAGCAGTTCTTC.